There are a few counts of the clone carrying this TCR beta chain. This sample is part of a study of identical twins. J gave up 4 bases and V 6 bases, and 11 bases lay outside the gene matches. There are 14 residues in the CDR3. CDR1 is SQVTM and CDR2 is ANQGSEA in the germline V gene. A universal primer site was created by template switching, with the cDNA bearing unique molecular identifiers. MiXCR, applied by TCRdb to the 5' RACE reads, yields one record per CDR3 protein. The data show hundreds of thousands of distinct CDR3 sequences, with around 20% seen just once and 4% to 5.5% held by the top ten. These data were also reused for a study on T cells expressing NK-cell markers.

The TCR comes from a woman aged 18-30 years in good health. Material for sequencing was PBMCs. The V gene is TRBV29-1, the J gene TRBJ2-5, with 7 bases identical to TRBD1. The CDR3 region has the DNA TGCAGCGTAATCGGACAGGAGTTTGGAGAGACCCAGTACTTC. Translating gives CSVIGQEFGETQYF.